Listed here are 11 T cell receptor beta chains from one sample, sequenced in a study of Tregs in tolerant kidney transplant recipients. The table came from immunoSEQ multiplex PCR; TCRdb's copy has only in-frame clones and leaves some out. The table shows about 240,000 clones, with 65% to 85% occurring only once. Sequencing was performed on CD4+ T cells from blood. The source of these receptors is a human donor in good health.

The V call is TRBV19, the J call TRBJ1-2, with 9 bases fitting TRBD1. The J segment lost 4 bases and the V segment lost 5 bases, leaving 5 bases of the junction unmatched. Germline CDR1 and CDR2: LNHDA and SQIVND (reference sequence). The CDR3 runs to 14 residues. CDR3: CASSRTGEPYGYTF. DNA of the CDR3: TGTGCCAGTAGTCGGACAGGGGAACCCTATGGCTACACCTTC.

CDR3 in DNA: TGTGCCAGTAGTACATCGGGCCAGCCCAACACAGATACGCAGTATTTT. This codes for CASSTSGQPNTDTQYF. The V and J genes are TRBV19 and TRBJ2-3, with no clear D. This CDR3 comprises 16 residues. Germline CDR1 is LNHDA and CDR2 is SQIVND (reference sequence). The ends were cut back, 4 bases at V and 2 bases at J, with 16 bases in the middle. The full variable domain, its missing parts supplied by reference TRBV19 and TRBJ2-3, is DGGITQSPKYLFRKEGQNVTLSCEQNLNHDAMYWYRQDPGQGLRLIYYSQIVNDFQKGDIAEGYSVSREKKESFPLTVTSAQKNPTAFYLCASSTSGQPNTDTQYFGPGTRLTVL.

This chain connects TRBV6-1 to TRBJ1-2; tentative D call: TRBD1 (6 bases). Germline V CDR1 and CDR2: MNHNS, SASEGT. Between the trimmed V and J ends, which lost 0 bases and 8 bases, there was a span of 13 bases. The CDR3 extends over 14 amino acids. DNA of the CDR3: TGTGCCAGCAGTGAAGCTATCGGACAGTACGGCTACACCTTC. It translates to CASSEAIGQYGYTF.

V is TRBV5-1 and J is TRBJ1-4; 11 positions agree with TRBD1. Trimming took 2 bases from V and 11 from J; bases not matched to a gene: 5. The CDR3 consists of 14 residues. CDR1 is SGHRS and CDR2 is YFSETQ in the germline V gene. In DNA form, the CDR3 reads TGCGCCAGCAGCTTTGGACAGGGGGCGGAGAAACTGTTTTTT. Protein: CASSFGQGAEKLFF.

The chain is built from TRBV2 and TRBJ1-1; D possibly corresponds to TRBD1 (6 bases). With 10 bases removed from V and 1 base from J, the gap between germline ends came to 13 bases. The CDR3 extends over 13 amino acids. Germline CDR1 SNHLY, CDR2 FYNNEI. The CDR3, as DNA: TGTGCCACCTCGACAGGAGAGAACACTGAAGCTTTCTTT. Translating gives CATSTGENTEAFF.

The chain has TRBV6-4 and TRBJ2-5, with no clear D. The CDR3 extends over 12 amino acids. In germline, CDR1 is MRHNA, CDR2 SNTAGT. Trimming removed 3 bases at V and 5 bases at J, with 7 bases between. The CDR3 spells CASSESKETQYF. DNA of the CDR3: TGTGCCAGCAGTGAATCGAAGGAGACCCAGTACTTC.

This clone has just a few counts. The chain carries TRBV7-6 and TRBJ1-1; D call uncertain. With 1 base removed from V and 1 base from J, the gap between germline ends came to 10 bases. Germline CDR1 reads SGHVS; CDR2 reads FNYEAQ. This CDR3 spans 15 amino acids. The CDR3 reads CASSLEAGWNTEAFF. The CDR3 DNA sequence: TGTGCCAGCAGCTTAGAAGCGGGATGGAACACTGAAGCTTTCTTT.

This clone has only one observation. The rearrangement joins TRBV5-4 to TRBJ2-5, with 9 positions matching TRBD2. V gave up 4 bases and J gave up 5 bases; unmatched junction bases: 12. This CDR3 is 16 amino acids long. CDR1 SGHNT and CDR2 YYREEE come from the germline V gene (reference sequence). CDR3 sequence reads: CASSKSSGSGWETQYF. The CDR3 region has the DNA TGTGCCAGCAGCAAGAGTAGCGGGAGTGGGTGGGAGACCCAGTACTTC. Combining the CDR3 with reference TRBV5-4 and TRBJ2-5 gives the whole variable domain ETGVTQSPTHLIKTRGQQVTLRCSSQSGHNTVSWYQQALGQGPQFIFQYYREEENGRGNFPPRFSGLQFPNYSSELNVNALELDDSALYLCASSKSSGSGWETQYFGPGTRLLVL.

This rearrangement joins TRBV7-9 to TRBJ1-2; 7 nucleotides align to TRBD1. The V gene's germline CDR1 is SEHNR and CDR2 FQNEAQ (reference sequence). The CDR3 is made up of 12 amino acids. With 6 bases clipped from V and 12 bases from J, the junction kept 10 bases outside the gene matches. The CDR3 bases are TGTGCCAGCAGTCACACAGGGGAAGCGGACACCTTC. Translating it yields CASSHTGEADTF.

This chain connects TRBV18 to TRBJ2-7; the match to TRBD2 covers 12 bases. Per germline, CDR1 KGHSH and CDR2 LQKENI. The CDR3 length is 17 residues. The J segment lost 1 base and the V segment lost 3 bases, leaving 7 bases of the junction unmatched. As DNA, the CDR3 is TGTGCCAGCTCACCGACAGGACTAGCGGGGAGTTCCTACGAGCAGTACTTC. Protein: CASSPTGLAGSSYEQYF.

The CDR3 loop is CASSPGQGYTLLGGYTF. The DNA of the CDR3 is TGTGCCAGCAGCCCGGGACAGGGATATACTTTACTTGGTGGCTACACCTTC. This chain joins TRBV5-4 and TRBJ1-2, with 9 bases that match TRBD1. The V gene's germline CDR1 is SGHNT and CDR2 YYREEE (reference sequence). CDR3 length: 17 residues. J lost 7 bases, V lost 4 bases, and 17 bases had no gene match.